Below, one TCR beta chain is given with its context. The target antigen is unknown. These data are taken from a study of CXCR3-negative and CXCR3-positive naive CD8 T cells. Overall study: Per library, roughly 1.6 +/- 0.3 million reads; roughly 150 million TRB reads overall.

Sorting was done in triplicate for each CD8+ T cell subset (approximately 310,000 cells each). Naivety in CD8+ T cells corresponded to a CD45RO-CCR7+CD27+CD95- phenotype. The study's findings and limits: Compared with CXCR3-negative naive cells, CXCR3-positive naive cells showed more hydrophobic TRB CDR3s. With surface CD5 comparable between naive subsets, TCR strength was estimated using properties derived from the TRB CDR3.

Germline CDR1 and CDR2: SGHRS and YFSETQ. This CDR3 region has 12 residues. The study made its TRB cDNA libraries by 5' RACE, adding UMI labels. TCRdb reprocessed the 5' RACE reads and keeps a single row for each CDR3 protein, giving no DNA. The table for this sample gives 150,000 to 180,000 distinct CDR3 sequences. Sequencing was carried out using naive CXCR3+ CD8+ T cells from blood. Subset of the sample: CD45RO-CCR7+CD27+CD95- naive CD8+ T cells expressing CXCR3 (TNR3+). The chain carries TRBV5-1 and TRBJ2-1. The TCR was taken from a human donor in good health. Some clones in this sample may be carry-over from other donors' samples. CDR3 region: CASSLFWGGQFF.